Described below is a single T cell receptor beta chain sequence and its context. Libraries were prepared by immunoSEQ multiplex PCR; TCRdb keeps only in-frame clonotypes and omits some of them. The sample contains 32,000 or so clones, approximately 92% of which appear only once. With V trimmed by 1 base and J by 6 bases, 2 bases remained unmatched. From germline, CDR1 is LNHDA and CDR2 SQIVND (reference sequence). This CDR3 spans 13 amino acids. This sample is drawn from a study of T cell changes during pregnancy in multiple sclerosis. This sequence joins TRBV19 and TRBJ2-7; 8 nucleotides match TRBD1. This TCR came from a female donor with multiple sclerosis, enrolled in a pregnancy study. The source material was CD8+ T cells from peripheral blood mononuclear cells, sampled in the second trimester of pregnancy. In DNA, the CDR3 is TGTGCCAGTAGTATAGGGACAGGGATCGAGCAGTACTTC. This encodes CASSIGTGIEQYF. Full variable domain (remainder filled in from reference TRBV19 and TRBJ2-7): DGGITQSPKYLFRKEGQNVTLSCEQNLNHDAMYWYRQDPGQGLRLIYYSQIVNDFQKGDIAEGYSVSREKKESFPLTVTSAQKNPTAFYLCASSIGTGIEQYFGPGTRLTVT.